This T cell receptor (beta chain) was recovered during a study of blood T cell repertoires in COVID-19. TCRdb's copy holds only in-frame clones and misses some; the assay was immunoSEQ multiplex PCR. The sample shows roughly 410,000 clones, 87% of them seen only once. The CDR3 contains 15 residues. The V end was cut by 6 bases, the J end by 2 bases, with 10 bases between. Germline lookup yields CDR1 KGHDR and CDR2 SFDVKD. This rearrangement joins TRBV24-1 to TRBJ2-6, with D maybe TRBD1 (6 bases). Sequencing was done on a sample of peripheral blood. This clonotype originated in a woman aged 55-70 years with COVID-19, enrolled during active disease. CDR3 in amino acids: CATSNSGAGANVLTF. The CDR3 nucleotides are TGTGCCACCAGTAACTCAGGGGCTGGGGCCAACGTCCTGACTTTC.